Listed here is a single T cell receptor beta chain. This clone has just one count. Its antigen is currently not known. No base qualities exist here, and no much larger clone lies one base off it. Collaborating institutions collected whole blood in K2EDTA tubes following their own protocols. Collaborator samples were shipped for TCRbeta analysis as frozen whole blood, isolated PBMCs, or DNA extracted from either sample type. The CDR1 and CDR2 encoded by the germline V gene are MNHEY and SVGEGT. The CDR3, from cysteine to phenylalanine, totals 15 residues. Just CDR3 DNA is preserved here, 45 bases in frame from base 1. V is reduced by 10 bases and J by 7 bases, leaving a spacing of 23 bases between them. This sample was included in a study of blood T cell repertoires in COVID-19 (dated by TCRdb to 2020 to 2021). Notes on the research overall: Samples covering the acute and convalescent phases of COVID-19 were provided by collaborators in the United States, Italy and Spain. The prospective study material was composed of cDNA or gDNA derived from T cells, B-cell-depleted T cells, or PBMCs. Deeply sampled blood TCRbeta repertoires from subjects exposed to, actively infected with, or recovered from COVID-19 were included in the dataset. A freely available public database, intended as a resource for researchers studying the immune response to SARS-CoV-2, is where the repertoires were released. The samples were drawn from the first 160 participants of the ongoing ImmuneRACE study and from some 1,300 subjects provided by 6 global collaborators. Nearly every sample came with metadata listing a de-identified subject ID, COVID-19 status, age in years and sex. Where available, HLA class I and class II types were obtained from metadata supplied by the sample provider rather than from assay-based typing. The full study reports these points: Clinical and demographic metadata were provided uncurated, with the amount varying by source and participant.

TCRbeta CDR3 regions were amplified from genomic DNA by means of the immunoSEQ Assay, a bias-controlled multiplex PCR. The published analysis was carried out like this. Nucleated cell counts per sample were estimated from amplification of reference gene primers within the assay. Sequence reads were collapsed and filtered to measure the absolute abundance of every unique TCRbeta CDR3 rearrangement. Productive Simpson clonality was computed per sample as the square root of Simpson's diversity index over productive rearrangements. In TCRdb, the immuneACCESS table is reduced to in-frame sequences with V and J assigned. These tables do not hold every clone; where another copy was compared, an unresolved V gene accounts for under half, and the others remain unexplained. Clonal size and the V and J genes are those of that table, whereas D and trimming came from the DNA. Across this sample there are approximately 12,000 clones, with about 83% seen only once. 25% of the sample goes to the ten largest clones.

The chain is assembled from TRBV6-2 or TRBV6-3 and TRBJ2-1, with a tentative D gene TRBD1 over 6 matching bases. The origin of this receptor is a middle-aged man with active or convalescent COVID-19. The sequencing sample was made of peripheral blood. The DNA sequence reads TGTGCCACCCGCCCAAGGCAGGGGTATGGTAATGAGCAGTTCTTC. This codes for CATRPRQGYGNEQFF.